The subject of this entry is one T cell receptor (beta chain). This sample was taken from a study of blood T cell repertoires in COVID-19. The wider study: The United States, Italy and Spain provided the acute and convalescent COVID-19 samples. T cells, B-cell-depleted T cells, or PBMCs supplied cDNA or gDNA.

Original methodology: Scientists estimated how many nucleated cells there were by amplifying reference gene primers. The method was immunoSEQ multiplex PCR; TCRdb's version includes in-frame clones alone and lacks a portion of them. V, J and clone size reflect that table, while D and trimming were determined from the DNA. The sample holds roughly 66,000 clones, 82% seen once. With V trimmed by 4 bases and J by 8 bases, 13 bases remained unmatched. Germline assignment: CDR1 LNHDA and CDR2 SQIVND (reference sequence). The CDR3 consists of 15 residues. The genes are TRBV19 and TRBJ1-2, with TRBD1 matching 7 bases. The TCR comes from a man in his 60s with acute or convalescent COVID-19. Sample: peripheral blood. The CDR3, as DNA: TGTGCCAGTAGTACCTACACGACAGGGTCCGAAGGCTACACCTTC. Translating gives CASSTYTTGSEGYTF.